Here is one T cell receptor (beta chain) with its context. The target antigen is unknown. The CDR3 loop spans 18 amino acids. Germline CDR1 and CDR2: MGHRA and YSYEKL. With V trimmed by 0 bases and J by 2 bases, 8 bases remained unmatched. This specimen comes from a study of CD8+ T cells in alopecia areata. Alopecia areata patients provided lesional scalp punch biopsies and peripheral blood. Investigators sorted PBMCs to obtain both CD4+ and CD8+ T cells. cDNA serving as the sequencing template came from extracted, reverse transcribed RNA. The repertoire was sequenced with immunoSEQ multiplex PCR; TCRdb's copy has only in-frame clones and lacks some. Altogether about 110,000 clones are present, 55% to 70% being singletons, with the ten largest covering around 25%. Study-level results: Scalp samples also yield sequences from resident alphabeta T cells of normal skin. Clonality was higher in lesional than normal scalp, especially in alopecia totalis/universalis.

The genes are TRBV4-1 and TRBJ2-4; 9 nucleotides line up with TRBD1. This sequence was found in a human donor with alopecia areata. Input material: NKG2D-low CD8+ T cells sorted from blood. The CDR3 region is CASSQDPDRGWSKNIQYF. The CDR3 DNA is TGCGCCAGCAGCCAAGATCCGGACAGGGGATGGTCCAAAAACATTCAGTACTTC.